These 21 T cell receptor beta chains were all obtained from the same sample, sequenced in a study of spatial heterogeneity in lung cancer. Time point meaning: sample taken at primary tumor resection. TCRdb used MiXCR to reprocess the 5' RACE reads, holding one entry per CDR3 protein. This sample has about 17,000 distinct CDR3 sequences, with 6.2% found just once. Study observations and caveats: Within tumors, counts of expanded alpha and beta TCRs tracked tumor mutation counts.

No antigens are known for them. The source was lung tumor tissue, collected at surgery. All receptors derive from a male donor with early-stage non-small cell lung cancer.

This clonotype was seen ten or more times. The J gene is TRBJ2-1, the V gene TRBV20-1; 11 nucleotides line up with TRBD1. After removal of 3 bases from V and 7 bases from J, the junction contained 8 bases not matched to a gene. This CDR3 has 15 amino acids. Germline V gives CDR1 DFQATT, CDR2 SNEGSKA (reference sequence). CDR3 nucleotide sequence: TGCAGTGCTAGCCCCGGACAGGGGGCATGGAATGAGCAGTTCTTC. This translates into CSASPGQGAWNEQFF.

This clonotype appeared many times. The chain links TRBV7-2 to TRBJ2-3, with D perhaps assigned TRBD1 or TRBD2 (5 bases each). This CDR3 has 15 residues. Germline CDR1 reads SGHTA; CDR2 reads FQGNSA. The ends were cut back, 4 bases at V and 6 bases at J, with 17 bases in the middle. The CDR3 DNA reads TGTGCCAGCAGCTCCCAAACAGGAGGCCCGGATACGCAGTATTTT. Its translation is CASSSQTGGPDTQYF.

At least ten counts were recorded for this clonotype. This sequence joins TRBV9 and TRBJ2-7; possible D gene TRBD2, 5 bases. V shed 4 bases and J shed 0 bases, with 11 bases lying between them. CDR3 size: 14 residues. The germline CDR1 and CDR2 sequences are SGDLS and YYNGEE. CDR3 DNA: TGTGCCAGCAGCCTAGGAGGCAGCTCCTACGAGCAGTACTTC. It specifies CASSLGGSSYEQYF. The full variable domain, in which reference TRBV9 and TRBJ2-7 provide the parts outside the CDR3, is DSGVTQTPKHLITATGQRVTLRCSPRSGDLSVYWYQQSLDQGLQFLIQYYNGEERAKGNILERFSAQQFPDLHSELNLSSLELGDSALYFCASSLGGSSYEQYFGPGTRLTVT.

The table lists this clonotype with many counts. The chain is built from TRBV2 and TRBJ2-3; the match to TRBD2 covers 10 bases. V shed 8 bases, J shed 4 bases, and the junction held 3 bases outside the gene matches. The germline gives CDR1 SNHLY, CDR2 FYNNEI. CDR3 length: 13 amino acids. CDR3: CASPSGSADTQYF. The CDR3 bases are TGTGCCAGCCCTAGCGGGAGTGCAGATACGCAGTATTTT.

This clonotype was seen repeatedly, ten times or more. The V call is TRBV7-9, the J call TRBJ1-2; 7 bases map to TRBD1. This CDR3 region has 16 residues. V gave up 4 bases and J gave up 7 bases; unmatched junction bases: 15. The germline gives CDR1 SEHNR, CDR2 FQNEAQ (reference sequence). The CDR3 region is CASSSEVLTGRSGYTF. The CDR3 bases are TGTGCCAGCAGCTCTGAGGTCCTGACAGGGAGGAGTGGCTACACCTTC.

A note on this clonotype: This may come from a read error, since a much larger clone is one base off. The rearrangement joins TRBV6-1 to TRBJ2-2; TRBD2 might be the D (5 bases). The germline gives CDR1 MNHNS, CDR2 SASEGT. The CDR3 runs to 14 residues. With 4 bases removed from V and 7 bases from J, the gap between germline ends came to 13 bases. CDR3 sequence reads: CASSVTHGIGELFF. The CDR3 DNA is TGTGCCAGCAGTGTCACCCACGGGATCGGGGAGCTGTTTTTT.

This clonotype was observed a few times. CDR3 in amino acids: CASSLGVGGRETQYF. CDR3 nucleotides: TGTGCCAGCAGCTTAGGTGTCGGGGGACGGGAGACCCAGTACTTC. The chain links TRBV7-2 to TRBJ2-5; possibly TRBD2 for D (6 bases). The V gene lost 1 base and the J gene lost 5 bases, with 14 bases spanning the gap. CDR1 and CDR2 (germline): SGHTA, FQGNSA. The CDR3 has 15 residues.

In its sample, this clonotype was seen a few times. The CDR3 loop is CASSVASGGTDTQYF. As DNA, the CDR3 is TGTGCCAGCAGTGTGGCTAGCGGAGGCACAGATACGCAGTATTTT. This sequence joins TRBV2 and TRBJ2-3; 7 positions match TRBD2. CDR1 and CDR2 from the germline V gene are SNHLY and FYNNEI. This CDR3 has 15 residues. Germline trimming cut 4 bases from V and 1 base from J; bases unmatched to any gene: 5.

This clonotype was recorded many times. For the CDR3, the DNA is TGTGCCAGCAGTACCTTAGCGGGGAGGATGGAGACCCAGTACTTC. This gives the protein CASSTLAGRMETQYF. J is TRBJ2-5 and V is TRBV7-8, with 8 bases matching TRBD2. Per the germline V gene, CDR1 is SGHVS and CDR2 is FQNEAQ. There are 15 residues in the CDR3. Trimming cost V 6 bases and J 5 bases; bases outside gene matches: 11. Combining the CDR3 with reference TRBV7-8 and TRBJ2-5 gives the whole variable domain GAGVSQSPRYKVAKRGQDVALRCDPISGHVSLFWYQQALGQGPEFLTYFQNEAQLDKSGLPSDRFFAERPEGSVSTLKIQRTQQEDSAVYLCASSTLAGRMETQYFGPGTRLLVL.

There are many counts of this clonotype. This chain connects TRBV24-1 to TRBJ2-2; D unclear. The germline V gene has CDR1 KGHDR and CDR2 SFDVKD. Deletions cut 4 bases from V and 3 bases from J, with 5 bases between. The CDR3 has 13 residues. The CDR3 here is CATSEDYTGELFF. The CDR3 nucleotides are TGTGCCACCAGTGAGGATTACACCGGGGAGCTGTTTTTT.

This clonotype is medium-sized. The V call is TRBV6-5, the J call TRBJ1-5, with D perhaps matching TRBD1 (6 bases). Trimming pared 6 bases from V and 6 bases from J, leaving 24 bases between. The CDR3 runs to 17 residues. Germline V gives CDR1 MNHEY, CDR2 SVGAGI. The CDR3 DNA is TGTGCCAGCAGCACCAGGAGGGGGGGAGGCCTCGGTCAGCCCCAGCATTTT. Translation gives CASSTRRGGGLGQPQHF.

A note on this clonotype: This may be a read error: a much more frequent sequence differs by one nucleotide. The V and J genes are TRBV4-1 and TRBJ2-7, with 11 bases fitting TRBD2. Germline-derived CDR1 and CDR2 are MGHRA and YSYEKL. V gave up 2 bases and J gave up 6 bases; unmatched junction bases: 9. The CDR3 runs to 16 residues. The CDR3 DNA is TGCGCCAGCAGCCAACTCGGGACTAGCGGCTCCGTCGAGCAGTACTTC. Amino acids: CASSQLGTSGSVEQYF.

This clonotype was counted ten times or more. CDR3 DNA sequence: TGTGCCAGCAGCCCTCACGGGGGGGCTGGTGAGCAGTTCTTC. Translation gives CASSPHGGAGEQFF. The gene calls are TRBV3-1 and TRBJ2-1, with 8 bases aligning to TRBD2. Germline loops: CDR1 LGHDT, CDR2 YNNKEL (reference sequence). The CDR3 loop spans 14 amino acids. Trimming cost V 4 bases and J 9 bases; bases outside gene matches: 8.

The chain joins TRBV6-2 or TRBV6-3 to TRBJ2-7, with D perhaps TRBD2 (6 bases). CDR1 and CDR2 (germline): MNHEY, SVGEGT. V was clipped by 2 bases and J by 9 bases, with 14 bases between them. The CDR3 sequence is 13 residues long. CDR3 nucleotides: TGTGCCAGCAGTTACGTTGGCGGGACCGGGCAGTACTTC. The encoded protein is CASSYVGGTGQYF.

This clonotype came up many times. CDR3 protein: CASNTQGVGTEAFF. Here the CDR3 DNA reads TGTGCCAGCAACACCCAGGGGGTAGGCACTGAAGCTTTCTTT. The chain combines TRBV3-1 with TRBJ1-1; 7 bases agree with TRBD1. CDR3 length: 14 residues. The V gene's germline CDR1 is LGHDT and CDR2 YNNKEL (reference sequence). V was clipped by 7 bases and J by 4 bases; unmatched bases: 9.

This clonotype has a count of ten or more. The rearrangement links TRBV2 to TRBJ2-1; unclear D gene. Trimming shortened V by 3 bases and J by 4 bases, and 7 bases separated the two germline ends. CDR3 length: 13 amino acids. Per the germline V gene, CDR1 is SNHLY and CDR2 is FYNNEI. The CDR3 loop is CASSDNGYNEQFF. The CDR3 DNA sequence: TGTGCCAGCAGTGACAATGGTTACAATGAGCAGTTCTTC.

This clonotype was detected ten times or more. CDR3 nucleotide sequence: TGCGCCAGCAGTTCCCAGGGACTCAACACTGAAGCTTTCTTT. Translated, it gives CASSSQGLNTEAFF. The chain couples TRBV10-1 to TRBJ1-1; TRBD1 might be the D (5 bases). The length of the CDR3 is 14 residues. The germline CDR1 and CDR2 sequences are WNHNN and SYGVQD (reference sequence). The ends were cut back, 5 bases at V and 2 bases at J, with 12 bases in the middle.

Sample share makes this clonotype medium-sized. This chain links TRBV27 with TRBJ2-5; D gene unclear. Per the germline V gene, CDR1 is MNHEY and CDR2 is SMNVEV (reference sequence). The CDR3 runs 9 residues. CDR3 protein: CGAQETQYF. CDR3 coding DNA: TGTGGGGCCCAAGAGACCCAGTACTTC.

Only one count was recorded for this clonotype. The chain couples TRBV7-2 to TRBJ2-1, with D tentatively TRBD2 (5 bases). The CDR3 runs 16 residues. Germline CDR1 and CDR2: SGHTA and FQGNSA. Deletions cut 4 bases from V and 3 bases from J, with 16 bases between. The CDR3 is CASSSGSGYGYNEQFF. DNA for the CDR3: TGTGCCAGCAGCTCTGGGAGCGGCTATGGCTACAATGAGCAGTTCTTC.

This clonotype has a count of ten or more. The V and J genes are TRBV12-3 or TRBV12-4 and TRBJ2-3, with 10 bases aligning to TRBD2. The CDR3 contains 13 residues. V lost 8 bases to trimming and J lost 2 bases; unmatched junction nucleotides: 1. This CDR3 reads CASLAGVTDTQYF. In DNA, the CDR3 is TGTGCCAGCCTAGCGGGGGTCACAGATACGCAGTATTTT.

This clonotype was counted at least ten times. This chain links TRBV5-1 with TRBJ1-6, with a possible D match to TRBD1 (6 bases). Germline CDR1 reads SGHRS; CDR2 reads YFSETQ. The V and J ends lost 0 bases and 5 bases respectively, with 6 bases between them. The CDR3 loop spans 14 amino acids. The DNA for the CDR3 is TGCGCCAGCAGCTTGGACAGGGATAATTCACCCCTCCACTTT. Translation: CASSLDRDNSPLHF.